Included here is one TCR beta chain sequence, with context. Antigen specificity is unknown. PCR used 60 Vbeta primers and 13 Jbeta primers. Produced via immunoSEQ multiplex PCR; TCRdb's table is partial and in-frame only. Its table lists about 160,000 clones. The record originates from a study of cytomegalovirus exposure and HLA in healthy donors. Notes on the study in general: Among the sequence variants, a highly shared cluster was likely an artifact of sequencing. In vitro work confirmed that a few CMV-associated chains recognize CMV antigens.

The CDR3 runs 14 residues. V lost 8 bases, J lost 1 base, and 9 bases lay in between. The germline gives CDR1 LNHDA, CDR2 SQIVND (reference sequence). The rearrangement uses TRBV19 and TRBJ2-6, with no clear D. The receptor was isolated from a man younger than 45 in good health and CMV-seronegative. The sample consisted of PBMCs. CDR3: CASRLSSGANVLTF. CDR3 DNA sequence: TGTGCCAGTCGGTTATCGTCTGGGGCCAACGTCCTGACTTTC.